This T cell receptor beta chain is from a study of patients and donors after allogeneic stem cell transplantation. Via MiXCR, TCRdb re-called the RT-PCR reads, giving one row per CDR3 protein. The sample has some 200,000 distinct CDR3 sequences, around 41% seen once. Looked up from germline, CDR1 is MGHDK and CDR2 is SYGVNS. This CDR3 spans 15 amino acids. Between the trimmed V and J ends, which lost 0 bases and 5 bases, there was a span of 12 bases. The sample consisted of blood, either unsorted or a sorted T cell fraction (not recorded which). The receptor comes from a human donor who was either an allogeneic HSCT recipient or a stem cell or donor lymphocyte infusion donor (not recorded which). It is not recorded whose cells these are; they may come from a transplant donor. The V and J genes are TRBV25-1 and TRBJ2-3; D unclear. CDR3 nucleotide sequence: TGTGCCAGCAGTGAATATATTCGCGGAGTAGATACGCAGTATTTT. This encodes CASSEYIRGVDTQYF. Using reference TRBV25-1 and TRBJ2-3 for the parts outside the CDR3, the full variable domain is EADIYQTPRYLVIGTGKKITLECSQTMGHDKMYWYQQDPGMELHLIHYSYGVNSTEKGDLSSESTVSRIRTEHFPLTLESARPSHTSQYLCASSEYIRGVDTQYFGPGTRLTVL.